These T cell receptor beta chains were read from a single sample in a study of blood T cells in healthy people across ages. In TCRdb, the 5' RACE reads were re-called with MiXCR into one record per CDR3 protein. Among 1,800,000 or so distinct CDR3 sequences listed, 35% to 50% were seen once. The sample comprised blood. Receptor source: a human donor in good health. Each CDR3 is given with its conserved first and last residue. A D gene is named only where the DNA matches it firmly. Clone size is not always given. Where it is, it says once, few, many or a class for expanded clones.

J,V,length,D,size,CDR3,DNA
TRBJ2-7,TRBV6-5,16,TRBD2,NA,CASSPVPGLDAYEQYF,TGTGCCAGCAGCCCTGTCCCGGGACTAGATGCCTACGAGCAGTACTTC
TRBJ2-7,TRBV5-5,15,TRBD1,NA,CASSLLLTGDYEQYF,TGTGCCAGCAGCTTGCTACTGACAGGGGACTACGAGCAGTACTTC
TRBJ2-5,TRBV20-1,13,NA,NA,CSARGRQHETQYF,TGCAGTGCTAGAGGTAGACAGCATGAGACCCAGTACTTC
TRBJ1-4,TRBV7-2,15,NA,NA,CASSLGDITNEKLFF,TGTGCCAGCAGCTTAGGCGACATCACCAATGAAAAACTGTTTTTT
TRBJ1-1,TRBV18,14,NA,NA,CASSPRQGVDEAFF,TGTGCCAGCTCACCACGGCAGGGCGTTGATGAAGCTTTCTTT
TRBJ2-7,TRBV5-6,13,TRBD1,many,CASSFGDSYEQYF,TGTGCCAGCAGTTTTGGGGACAGCTACGAGCAGTACTTC
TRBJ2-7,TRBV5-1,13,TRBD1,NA,CASSSTGVDEQYF,TGCGCCAGCAGCTCCACAGGGGTGGACGAGCAGTACTTC
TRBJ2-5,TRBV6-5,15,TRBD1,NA,CASSLGQELQETQYF,TGTGCCAGCAGTCTAGGACAGGAACTCCAAGAGACCCAGTACTTC
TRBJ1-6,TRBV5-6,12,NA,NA,CASTKAQSPLHF,TGTGCCAGCACTAAAGCTCAATCACCCCTCCACTTT
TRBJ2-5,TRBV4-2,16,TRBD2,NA,CASSQESGGYQETQYF,TGTGCCAGCAGCCAAGAAAGCGGGGGTTACCAAGAGACCCAGTACTTC
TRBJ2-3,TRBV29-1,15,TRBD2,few,CSVARLAGVTDTQYF,TGCAGCGTCGCTAGACTAGCGGGGGTCACAGATACGCAGTATTTT
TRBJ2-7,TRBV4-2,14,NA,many,CASSQGEGSYEQYF,TGTGCCAGCAGCCAAGGGGAAGGCTCCTACGAGCAGTACTTC
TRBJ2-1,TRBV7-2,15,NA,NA,CASSRDWGAYNEQFF,TGTGCCAGCAGCCGGGACTGGGGGGCCTACAATGAGCAGTTCTTC
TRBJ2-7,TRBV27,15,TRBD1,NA,CASRASGQLSYEQYF,TGTGCCAGCAGGGCTTCGGGACAGCTCTCCTACGAGCAGTACTTC
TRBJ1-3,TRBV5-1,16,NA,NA,CASSLDSGTTGNTIYF,TGCGCCAGCAGCTTGGATTCCGGGACAACGGGAAACACCATATATTTT
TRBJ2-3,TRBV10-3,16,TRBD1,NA,CAISESKGAWTDTQYF,TGTGCCATCAGTGAGTCGAAGGGGGCTTGGACAGATACGCAGTATTTT
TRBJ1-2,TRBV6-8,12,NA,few,CASSYPTGGYTF,TGTGCCAGCAGTTACCCTACGGGTGGCTACACCTTC
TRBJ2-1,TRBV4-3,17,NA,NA,CASSPSNGESSYNEQFF,TGCGCCAGCAGCCCCTCTAATGGAGAGAGCTCCTACAATGAGCAGTTCTTC
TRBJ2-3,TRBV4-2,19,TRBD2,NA,CASSQASLSGGRVADTQYF,TGTGCCAGCAGCCAAGCCTCGTTGAGCGGGGGGCGGGTAGCAGATACGCAGTATTTT
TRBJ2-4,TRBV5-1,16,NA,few,CASSLLGGTDYNEQYF,TGCGCCAGCAGCTTACTAGGAGGGACAGATTACAATGAGCAGTACTTC
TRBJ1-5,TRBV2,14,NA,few,CASRLTGQDQPQHF,TGTGCCAGCCGTCTGACCGGACAAGATCAGCCCCAGCATTTT
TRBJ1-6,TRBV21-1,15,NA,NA,CASSNRTMGSSPLHF,TGTGCCAGCAGCAACAGGACCATGGGTAGTTCACCCCTCCACTTT
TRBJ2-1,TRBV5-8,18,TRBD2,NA,CASSSGLAGPLSYNEQFF,TGTGCCAGCAGCAGCGGACTAGCGGGGCCTCTTTCCTACAATGAGCAGTTCTTC
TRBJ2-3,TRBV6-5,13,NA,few,CANSYLGTDTQYF,TGTGCCAACAGTTACCTCGGCACAGACACGCAGTATTTT
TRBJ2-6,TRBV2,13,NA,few,CASNYAGANVLTF,TGTGCCAGCAATTACGCTGGGGCCAACGTCCTGACTTTC
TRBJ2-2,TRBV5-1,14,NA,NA,CASTSGQNTGELFF,TGCGCCAGCACTTCAGGGCAAAACACCGGGGAGCTGTTTTTT
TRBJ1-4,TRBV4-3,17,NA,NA,CASSPRLAAGFNEKLFF,TGCGCCAGCAGCCCCCGGTTGGCAGCCGGCTTTAATGAAAAACTGTTTTTT
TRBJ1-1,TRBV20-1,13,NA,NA,CGAPGVFNTEAFF,TGCGGTGCTCCCGGCGTTTTTAACACTGAAGCTTTCTTT
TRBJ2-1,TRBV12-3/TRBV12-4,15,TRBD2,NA,CATSQAGGRRNEQFF,TGTGCCACCTCCCAAGCGGGGGGGCGCAGGAATGAGCAGTTCTTC
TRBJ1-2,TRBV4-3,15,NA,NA,CASSQDLEGGNGYTF,TGCGCCAGCAGCCAAGATCTTGAAGGGGGGAATGGCTACACCTTC
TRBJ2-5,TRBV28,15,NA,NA,CASTTNGLLQETQYF,TGTGCCAGCACCACGAACGGACTCCTACAAGAGACCCAGTACTTC
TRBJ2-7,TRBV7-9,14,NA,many,CASSLGRNSYEQYF,TGTGCCAGCAGCTTGGGCAGAAACTCCTACGAGCAGTACTTC
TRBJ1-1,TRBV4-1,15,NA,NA,CASSQDQGRNTEAFF,TGCGCCAGCAGCCAAGATCAGGGTAGGAACACTGAAGCTTTCTTT
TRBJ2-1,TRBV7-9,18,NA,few,CASSSRKPGTPSGNEQFF,TGTGCCAGCAGCTCGCGCAAACCCGGGACCCCCTCGGGGAATGAGCAGTTCTTC
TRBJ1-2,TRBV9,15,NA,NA,CASSARREVNYGYTF,TGTGCCAGCAGCGCCCGACGTGAAGTTAACTATGGCTACACCTTC
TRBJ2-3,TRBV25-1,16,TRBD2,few,CASSESGRGDTDTQYF,TGTGCCAGCAGTGAATCTGGGCGGGGGGACACAGATACGCAGTATTTT
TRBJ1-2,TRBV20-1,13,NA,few,CSALRDKAYGYTF,TGCAGTGCTCTCAGGGACAAGGCATATGGCTACACCTTC
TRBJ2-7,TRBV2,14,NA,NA,CASSEYISSYEQYF,TGTGCCAGCAGTGAGTATATCTCGTCCTACGAGCAGTACTTC
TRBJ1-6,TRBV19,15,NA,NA,CASSIVQDYNSPLHF,TGTGCCAGTAGTATAGTCCAGGACTATAATTCACCCCTCCACTTT
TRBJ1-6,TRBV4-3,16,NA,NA,CASSPQLTGVGSPLHF,TGCGCCAGCAGCCCCCAACTCACAGGTGTTGGTTCACCCCTCCACTTT
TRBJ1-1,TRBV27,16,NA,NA,CASSLIPGRGNTEAFF,TGTGCCAGCAGCTTGATTCCGGGACGGGGGAACACTGAAGCTTTCTTT
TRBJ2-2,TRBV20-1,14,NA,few,CSARSLGNTGELFF,TGCAGTGCTAGATCCCTCGGAAACACCGGGGAGCTGTTTTTT
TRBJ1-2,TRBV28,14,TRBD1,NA,CASSPQGENYGYTF,TGTGCCAGCAGTCCACAGGGGGAGAACTATGGCTACACCTTC
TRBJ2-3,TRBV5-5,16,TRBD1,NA,CASSETGALSTDTQYF,TGTGCCAGCAGCGAGACAGGGGCCCTTAGCACAGATACGCAGTATTTT
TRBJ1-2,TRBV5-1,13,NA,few,CASSESEDGSYTF,TGCGCCAGCAGCGAGTCGGAGGATGGCAGCTACACCTTC
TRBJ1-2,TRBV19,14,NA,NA,CASSMMDRGYGHTF,TGTGCCAGTAGCATGATGGACAGAGGCTATGGCCACACCTTC
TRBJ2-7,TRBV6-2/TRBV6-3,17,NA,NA,CASSYSFGTATAYEQYF,TGTGCCAGCAGTTACTCTTTTGGAACAGCTACTGCCTACGAGCAGTACTTC
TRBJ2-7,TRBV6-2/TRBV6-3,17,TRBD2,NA,CASSSTYTSGAAYEQYF,TGTGCCAGCAGTTCCACCTACACTAGCGGGGCCGCTTACGAGCAGTACTTC
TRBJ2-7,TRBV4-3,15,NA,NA,CASSHVGQNNYEQYF,TGCGCCAGCAGCCACGTTGGACAAAATAACTACGAGCAGTACTTC
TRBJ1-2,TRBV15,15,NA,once,CATSSAESFNYGYTF,TGTGCCACCAGCAGCGCAGAGAGCTTTAACTATGGCTACACCTTC
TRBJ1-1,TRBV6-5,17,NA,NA,CASSYSFGGDFNTEAFF,TGTGCCAGCAGTTACTCATTTGGGGGTGACTTTAACACTGAAGCTTTCTTT
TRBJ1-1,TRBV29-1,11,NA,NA,CSVERRVEAFF,TGCAGCGTTGAAAGGAGGGTTGAAGCTTTCTTT
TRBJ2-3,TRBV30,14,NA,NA,CAWAPSPVTDTQYF,TGTGCCTGGGCGCCCAGTCCCGTCACAGATACGCAGTATTTT
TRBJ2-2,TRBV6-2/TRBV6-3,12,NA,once,CAGNSYPGELFF,TGTGCCGGCAATAGTTACCCCGGGGAGCTGTTTTTT
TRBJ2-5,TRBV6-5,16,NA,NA,CASRLHPGGGQETQYF,TGTGCCAGCAGGTTACACCCGGGGGGCGGCCAAGAGACCCAGTACTTC
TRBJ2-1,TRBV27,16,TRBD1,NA,CASSFYATGEYNEQFF,TGTGCCAGCAGTTTCTACGCTACAGGGGAATACAATGAGCAGTTCTTC